This T cell receptor beta chain was recovered during a study of blood T cell repertoires in COVID-19. Assay used: immunoSEQ multiplex PCR; TCRdb lists only in-frame clones, some missing. The sample contains approximately 240,000 clones, roughly 84% of which appear only once. Trimming stripped 6 bases from V and 0 bases from J, with 12 bases between. The CDR3 runs to 14 residues. Germline V gives CDR1 SGHTA, CDR2 FQGNSA. J is TRBJ2-7 and V is TRBV7-2, with D possibly TRBD2 on 6 matching bases. This receptor was obtained from a man aged 45-65 years who had recovered from COVID-19. Sequenced: peripheral blood. DNA for the CDR3: TGTGCCAGCAGGTCAGTCGGGAGCTCCTACGAGCAGTACTTC. It is translated as CASRSVGSSYEQYF.